Below, 4 T cell receptor beta chains from the same sample are listed, as sequenced in a study of blood T cell repertoires in COVID-19. Assay: immunoSEQ multiplex PCR; the TCRdb copy retains only in-frame clones and omits some. The sample lists hundreds of thousands of clones, 70% to 90% occurring once. Sequencing was performed on PBMCs or T cells enriched from blood (not recorded which). Every receptor here comes from a woman aged 55-69 years in a cohort exposed to, infected with or recovered from COVID-19 (not recorded which).

The V gene is TRBV27, the J gene TRBJ2-2; 9 nucleotides agree with TRBD1. CDR3 length: 16 amino acids. V trimming: 5 bases; J trimming: 4 bases; junction bases outside the gene matches: 8. Germline V gene sequence: CDR1 MNHEY, CDR2 SMNVEV (reference sequence). The CDR3 loop is CASSPLQGAGTGELFF. The CDR3 DNA is TGTGCCAGCAGTCCACTACAGGGGGCGGGCACCGGGGAGCTGTTTTTT.

J is TRBJ2-7 and V is TRBV5-4; 12 bases fit TRBD2. Germline-derived CDR1 and CDR2 are SGHNT and YYREEE (reference sequence). This CDR3 spans 16 amino acids. The ends lost 5 bases at V and 3 bases at J; junction bases unmatched: 9. This CDR3 is CASSNFATSGSYEQYF. In nucleotides, the CDR3 is TGTGCCAGCAGTAATTTTGCGACTAGCGGGAGCTACGAGCAGTACTTC.

The chain has TRBV5-1 and TRBJ2-7; 10 bases are shared with TRBD2. With V trimmed by 4 bases and J by 4 bases, 8 bases remained unmatched. Per germline, CDR1 SGHRS and CDR2 YFSETQ. The CDR3 runs 15 residues. The CDR3 nucleotides read TGCGCCAGCAGCCGAGGGTCTAGCGGGGGATACGAGCAGTACTTC. The encoded protein is CASSRGSSGGYEQYF. The variable domain in full, completed from reference TRBV5-1 and TRBJ2-7, reads KAGVTQTPRYLIKTRGQQVTLSCSPISGHRSVSWYQQTPGQGLQFLFEYFSETQRNKGNFPGRFSGRQFSNSRSEMNVSTLELGDSALYLCASSRGSSGGYEQYFGPGTRLTVT.

The chain is built from TRBV9 and TRBJ2-7; 10 positions agree with TRBD1. J lost 5 bases, V lost 3 bases, and 5 bases had no gene match. Germline V lookup: CDR1 SGDLS, CDR2 YYNGEE. There are 14 residues in the CDR3. Here the CDR3 reads CASSAGTGEDEQYF. For the CDR3, the DNA is TGTGCCAGCAGCGCAGGGACAGGGGAAGACGAGCAGTACTTC. Looking up the rest from reference TRBV9 and TRBJ2-7 gives the full variable domain: DSGVTQTPKHLITATGQRVTLRCSPRSGDLSVYWYQQSLDQGLQFLIQYYNGEERAKGNILERFSAQQFPDLHSELNLSSLELGDSALYFCASSAGTGEDEQYFGPGTRLTVT.